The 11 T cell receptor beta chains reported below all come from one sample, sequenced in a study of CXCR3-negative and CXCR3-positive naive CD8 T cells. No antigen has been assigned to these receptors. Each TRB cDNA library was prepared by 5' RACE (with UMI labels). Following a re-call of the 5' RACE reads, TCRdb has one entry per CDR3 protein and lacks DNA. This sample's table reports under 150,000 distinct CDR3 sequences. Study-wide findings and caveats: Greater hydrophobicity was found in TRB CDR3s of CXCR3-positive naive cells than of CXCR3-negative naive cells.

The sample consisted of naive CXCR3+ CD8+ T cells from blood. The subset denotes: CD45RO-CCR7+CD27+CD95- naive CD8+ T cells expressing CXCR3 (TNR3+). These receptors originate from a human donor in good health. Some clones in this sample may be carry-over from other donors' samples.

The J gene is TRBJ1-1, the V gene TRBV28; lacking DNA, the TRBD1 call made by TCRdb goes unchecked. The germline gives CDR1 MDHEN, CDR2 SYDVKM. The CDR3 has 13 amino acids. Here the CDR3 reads CASSLFRAGNAFF.

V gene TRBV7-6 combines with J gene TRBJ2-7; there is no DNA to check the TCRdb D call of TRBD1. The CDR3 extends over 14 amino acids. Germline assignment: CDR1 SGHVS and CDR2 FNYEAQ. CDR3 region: CASSLGPLSYEQYF.

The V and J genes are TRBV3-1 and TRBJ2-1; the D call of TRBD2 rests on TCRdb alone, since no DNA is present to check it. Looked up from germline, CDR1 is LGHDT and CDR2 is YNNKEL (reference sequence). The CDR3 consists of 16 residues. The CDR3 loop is CASSQESWGPLNEQFF.

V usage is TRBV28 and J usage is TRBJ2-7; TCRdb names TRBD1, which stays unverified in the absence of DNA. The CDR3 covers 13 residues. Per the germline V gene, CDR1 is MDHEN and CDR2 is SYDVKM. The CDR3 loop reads CASSLVTGVGQYF.

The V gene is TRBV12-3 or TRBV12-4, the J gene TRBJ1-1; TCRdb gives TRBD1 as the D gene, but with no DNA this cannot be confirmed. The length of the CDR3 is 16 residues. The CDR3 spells CASLSGTGGADTEAFF.

CDR3: CASSSGTPQETQYF. The V call is TRBV12-3 or TRBV12-4, the J call TRBJ2-5; TCRdb's D call of TRBD1 is untestable without DNA. CDR3 length equals 14 residues.

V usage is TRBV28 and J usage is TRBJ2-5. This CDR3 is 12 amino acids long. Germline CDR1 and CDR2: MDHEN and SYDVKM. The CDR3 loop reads CASSLTGRTQYF. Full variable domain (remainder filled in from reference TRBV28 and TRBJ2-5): DVKVTQSSRYLVKRTGEKVFLECVQDMDHENMFWYRQDPGLGLRLIYFSYDVKMKEKGDIPEGYSVSREKKERFSLILESASTNQTSMYLCASSLTGRTQYFGPGTRLLVL.

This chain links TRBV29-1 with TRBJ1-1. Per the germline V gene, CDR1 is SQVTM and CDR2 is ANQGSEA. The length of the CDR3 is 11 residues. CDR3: CSVVSGPEAFF.

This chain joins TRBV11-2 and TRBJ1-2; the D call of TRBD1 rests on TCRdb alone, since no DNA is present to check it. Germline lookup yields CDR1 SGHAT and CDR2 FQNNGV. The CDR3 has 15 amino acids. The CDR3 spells CVSSLVWGADDGYTF.

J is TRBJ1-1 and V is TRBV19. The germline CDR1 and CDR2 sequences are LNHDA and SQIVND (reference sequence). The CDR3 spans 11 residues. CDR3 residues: CASSISAEAFF. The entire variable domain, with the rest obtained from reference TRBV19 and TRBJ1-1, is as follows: DGGITQSPKYLFRKEGQNVTLSCEQNLNHDAMYWYRQDPGQGLRLIYYSQIVNDFQKGDIAEGYSVSREKKESFPLTVTSAQKNPTAFYLCASSISAEAFFGQGTRLTVV.

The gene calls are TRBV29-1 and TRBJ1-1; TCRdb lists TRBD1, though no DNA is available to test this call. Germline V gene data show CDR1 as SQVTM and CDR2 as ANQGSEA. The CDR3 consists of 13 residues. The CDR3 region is CSVLANQGVEAFF.